The 23 T cell receptor beta chains below were found in one sample sequenced in a study of T cell responses to AZD1222 COVID-19 vaccine. Assay: immunoSEQ multiplex PCR; the TCRdb copy retains only in-frame clones and omits some. The sample holds 140,000 to 150,000 clones, 91% seen once. The sequenced sample was peripheral blood, obtained 28 days after the second AZD1222 dose. The receptor set was obtained from an adult who received the AZD1222 COVID-19 vaccine.

This chain links TRBV6-6 with TRBJ1-2; 7 bases line up with TRBD1. This CDR3 has 12 residues. CDR1 is MNHNY, CDR2 SVGAGI, per germline (reference sequence). V trimming: 6 bases; J trimming: 6 bases; junction bases outside the gene matches: 4. The CDR3, as DNA: TGTGCCAGCAGACAGGGGTCGGATGGCTACACCTTC. It specifies CASRQGSDGYTF.

This clone was counted a few times. The rearrangement joins TRBV19 to TRBJ2-2; D gene uncertain. Germline CDR1 LNHDA, CDR2 SQIVND (reference sequence). V lost 9 bases and J lost 1, with 3 bases in between. CDR3 length: 11 amino acids. The CDR3 spells CASGNTGELFF. CDR3 nucleotides: TGTGCCAGCGGGAACACCGGGGAGCTGTTTTTT.

This chain joins TRBV12-3 or TRBV12-4 and TRBJ1-1, with a possible D match to TRBD1 (5 bases). The V and J ends lost 1 base and 5 bases respectively, with 8 bases between them. CDR3 length: 13 residues. For the CDR3, the DNA is TGTGCCAGCAGTTTAGTGCAGGGTACTGAAGCTTTCTTT. It is translated as CASSLVQGTEAFF.

This clone has just a few counts. CDR3: CASSDSTDNQPQHF. The CDR3, as DNA: TGTGCCAGCAGTGACTCCACGGACAATCAGCCCCAGCATTTT. The chain recombines TRBV6-4 with TRBJ1-5; no reliable D call. Germline V gene sequence: CDR1 MRHNA, CDR2 SNTAGT. The CDR3 contains 14 residues. V was trimmed by 0 bases and J by 3 bases, leaving 6 bases between them.

This clone was observed a single time. The V call is TRBV29-1, the J call TRBJ2-1, with D possibly called TRBD1 or TRBD2 (6 bases each). This CDR3 spans 16 amino acids. Germline V gene lookup returns CDR1 SQVTM and CDR2 ANQGSEA. Trimming took off 6 bases at V and 4 bases at J, with 22 bases between the two ends. CDR3 residues: CSVGDVAGQAYNEQFF. The CDR3 DNA sequence: TGCAGCGTGGGGGATGTCGCGGGACAAGCGTACAATGAGCAGTTCTTC.

This rearrangement joins TRBV11-3 to TRBJ1-2; no clear D. With 2 bases removed from V and 8 bases from J, the gap between germline ends came to 12 bases. This CDR3 spans 13 amino acids. Germline V gene data show CDR1 as SGHNT and CDR2 as YENEEA. CDR3 sequence: CASSLIGRAGYTF. The DNA for the CDR3 is TGTGCCAGCAGCTTAATCGGGAGGGCCGGCTACACCTTC.

The rearrangement links TRBV6-2 or TRBV6-3 to TRBJ1-3; possibly TRBD1 for D (5 bases). Trimming removed 2 bases at V and 0 bases at J, with 14 bases between. CDR1 is MNHEY, CDR2 SVGEGT, per germline. This CDR3 spans 17 amino acids. This chain's CDR3 is CASSYRDVRNSGNTIYF. The DNA for the CDR3 is TGTGCCAGCAGTTACCGGGACGTGCGGAACTCTGGAAACACCATATATTTT.

This rearrangement joins TRBV6-5 to TRBJ2-5; D is perhaps TRBD1 or TRBD2 (5 bases each). CDR3 length: 12 amino acids. Trimming left V 7 bases short and J 5 bases short, with 11 bases between. Germline-derived CDR1 and CDR2 are MNHEY and SVGAGI. DNA for the CDR3: TGTGCCAGCACCGGGGCGTTGGAGACCCAGTACTTC. Amino acids: CASTGALETQYF.

The chain carries TRBV29-1 and TRBJ1-5; D unresolved. V lost 1 base and J lost 3, with 10 bases in between. Germline V gene lookup returns CDR1 SQVTM and CDR2 ANQGSEA. The CDR3 extends over 14 amino acids. The CDR3 DNA reads TGCAGCGTTGAAGTAGCAGGCCTCAATCAGCCCCAGCATTTT. Translating gives CSVEVAGLNQPQHF. Full variable domain (missing parts from reference TRBV29-1 and TRBJ1-5): SAVISQKPSRDICQRGTSLTIQCQVDSQVTMMFWYRQQPGQSLTLIATANQGSEATYESGFVIDKFPISRPNLTFSTLTVSNMSPEDSSIYLCSVEVAGLNQPQHFGDGTRLSIL.

This sequence joins TRBV11-3 and TRBJ2-1, with 9 bases fitting TRBD2. The V and J ends lost 3 bases and 7 bases, in that order; junction bases with no gene match: 7. Germline CDR1 and CDR2: SGHNT and YENEEA. This CDR3 is built from 15 residues. In nucleotides, the CDR3 is TGTGCCAGCAGCTTCCGCGGGGGGGAAGGGAATGAGCAGTTCTTC. This codes for CASSFRGGEGNEQFF.

This clone was detected ten times or more. CDR3 in DNA: TGTGCCTGGAGTTCCGGGACCGCAGGAAACACCATATATTTT. Translating gives CAWSSGTAGNTIYF. The chain carries TRBV30 and TRBJ1-3; D may be TRBD1 (5 bases). The CDR3 runs to 14 residues. Germline V gene lookup returns CDR1 GTSNPN and CDR2 SVGIG (reference sequence). V was trimmed by 2 bases and J by 4 bases, leaving 12 bases between them.

This chain joins TRBV19 and TRBJ1-5; 7 bases are shared with TRBD1. CDR3 length: 17 amino acids. The J segment lost 3 bases and the V segment lost 3 bases, leaving 11 bases of the junction unmatched. Germline loops: CDR1 LNHDA, CDR2 SQIVND (reference sequence). The CDR3 nucleotides are TGTGCCAGTAGTATTTCCAGGGGGACCCGTTACAATCAGCCCCAGCATTTT. It translates to CASSISRGTRYNQPQHF.

The CDR3 loop reads CASSPRRGGNQPQHF. Written as DNA, the CDR3 is TGTGCCAGCAGCCCCCGAAGGGGGGGCAATCAGCCCCAGCATTTT. The genes are TRBV13 and TRBJ1-5; possible D gene TRBD1, 6 bases. The CDR3 spans 15 residues. The V and J ends lost 5 bases and 2 bases respectively, with 13 bases between them. Germline lookup yields CDR1 PRHDT and CDR2 FYEKMQ (reference sequence). The full variable domain, completed using reference TRBV13 and TRBJ1-5, is AAGVIQSPRHLIKEKRETATLKCYPIPRHDTVYWYQQGPGQDPQFLISFYEKMQSDKGSIPDRFSAQQFSDYHSELNMSSLELGDSALYFCASSPRRGGNQPQHFGDGTRLSIL.

J is TRBJ2-7 and V is TRBV5-1; 10 bases align to TRBD2. The CDR3 runs 15 residues. V was pared by 2 bases and J by 0 bases, with 2 bases of the junction left unmatched. Germline assignment: CDR1 SGHRS and CDR2 YFSETQ. CDR3 in amino acids: CASSFTSGNSYEQYF. DNA of the CDR3: TGCGCCAGCAGCTTCACTAGCGGGAACTCCTACGAGCAGTACTTC. The whole variable domain, filled in from reference TRBV5-1 and TRBJ2-7, reads KAGVTQTPRYLIKTRGQQVTLSCSPISGHRSVSWYQQTPGQGLQFLFEYFSETQRNKGNFPGRFSGRQFSNSRSEMNVSTLELGDSALYLCASSFTSGNSYEQYFGPGTRLTVT.

This rearrangement joins TRBV19 to TRBJ2-1, with D possibly called TRBD1 or TRBD2 (5 bases each). Germline V CDR1 and CDR2: LNHDA, SQIVND (reference sequence). The V end lost 3 bases, the J end lost 1 base, and 13 bases lay between the germline ends. The CDR3 has 16 residues. This chain's CDR3 is CASSIPTGGSYNEQFF. The CDR3 bases are TGTGCCAGTAGTATCCCTACAGGCGGGTCCTACAATGAGCAGTTCTTC.

This clone came up a few times. V is TRBV7-6 and J is TRBJ1-1; D call uncertain. CDR3 length: 13 amino acids. Trimming pared 0 bases from V and 1 base from J, leaving 3 bases between. Germline CDR1 is SGHVS and CDR2 is FNYEAQ. This CDR3 reads CASSLAENTEAFF. The CDR3 DNA reads as TGTGCCAGCAGCTTAGCTGAGAACACTGAAGCTTTCTTT.

The J gene is TRBJ1-4, the V gene TRBV5-6; 8 positions agree with TRBD1. This CDR3 comprises 19 residues. Per germline, CDR1 SGHDT and CDR2 YYEEEE. The V and J ends lost 4 bases and 0 bases, in that order; junction bases with no gene match: 14. CDR3 in DNA: TGTGCCAGCAGCCTCCGTTGGGACAGGTTTCGGGCAACTAATGAAAAACTGTTTTTT. Its translation is CASSLRWDRFRATNEKLFF.

The chain recombines TRBV5-4 with TRBJ2-3, with 10 positions matching TRBD1. The CDR3 totals 14 residues. V shed 8 bases and J 2 bases; nucleotides not matched to a gene: 5. CDR1 SGHNT and CDR2 YYREEE come from the germline V gene (reference sequence). In nucleotides, the CDR3 is TGTGCCAGGGAGACAGGGGGCATCACAGATACGCAGTATTTT. As protein: CARETGGITDTQYF.

This chain connects TRBV7-3 to TRBJ2-1; 9 nucleotides align to TRBD2. The CDR3 covers 15 residues. J lost 8 bases, V lost 4 bases, and 9 bases had no gene match. Germline V gene data show CDR1 as SGHTA and CDR2 as FQGTGA. CDR3 DNA sequence: TGTGCCAGCAGCTGGGCGGGAGGGCCCAACGATGAGCAGTTCTTC. Its translation: CASSWAGGPNDEQFF.

The chain couples TRBV24-1 to TRBJ2-2; TRBD1 is a possible D gene (6 bases). The CDR3 is 14 amino acids. V dropped 7 bases and J dropped 5 bases, with 13 bases sitting between them. The germline V gene has CDR1 KGHDR and CDR2 SFDVKD. For the CDR3, the DNA is TGTGCCACCAGAGGAGAGGGGGATACCGGGGAGCTGTTTTTT. It translates to CATRGEGDTGELFF.

The V gene is TRBV7-2, the J gene TRBJ2-3; TRBD2 aligns across 10 bases. With V trimmed by 5 bases and J by 11 bases, 13 bases remained unmatched. CDR3 size: 15 residues. Per germline, CDR1 SGHTA and CDR2 FQGNSA. The CDR3 region has the DNA TGTGCCAGCAGCCCCGCACCCTCAGTAGCGGGGGGGCAGTATTTT. Protein: CASSPAPSVAGGQYF.

J is TRBJ2-1 and V is TRBV9; D gene uncertain. This CDR3 is 12 amino acids long. CDR1 SGDLS and CDR2 YYNGEE come from the germline V gene. Trimming took off 2 bases at V and 8 bases at J, with 8 bases between the two ends. The CDR3 region is CASSVLGDEQFF. DNA for the CDR3: TGTGCCAGCAGCGTTCTAGGCGATGAGCAGTTCTTC.

The chain links TRBV12-3 or TRBV12-4 to TRBJ1-1; D not certain. The CDR3 is made up of 13 amino acids. With 3 bases removed from V and 3 bases from J, the gap between germline ends came to 8 bases. Here the CDR3 reads CASSFFLHTEAFF. In DNA, the CDR3 is TGTGCCAGCAGTTTTTTTCTGCACACTGAAGCTTTCTTT.